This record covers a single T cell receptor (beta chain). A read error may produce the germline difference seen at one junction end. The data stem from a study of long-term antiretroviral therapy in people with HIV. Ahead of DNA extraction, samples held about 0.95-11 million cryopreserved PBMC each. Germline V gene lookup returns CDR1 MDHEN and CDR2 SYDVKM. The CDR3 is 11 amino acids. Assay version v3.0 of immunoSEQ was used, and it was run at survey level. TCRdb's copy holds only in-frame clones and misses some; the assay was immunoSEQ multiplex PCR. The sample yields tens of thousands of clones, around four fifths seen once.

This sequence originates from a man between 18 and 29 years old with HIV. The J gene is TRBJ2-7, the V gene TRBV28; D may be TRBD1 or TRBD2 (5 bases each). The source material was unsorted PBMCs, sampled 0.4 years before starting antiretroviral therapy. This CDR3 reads CASSLGTAPNF. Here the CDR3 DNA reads TGTGCCAGCAGCCTTGGGACCGCTCCTAACTTC.